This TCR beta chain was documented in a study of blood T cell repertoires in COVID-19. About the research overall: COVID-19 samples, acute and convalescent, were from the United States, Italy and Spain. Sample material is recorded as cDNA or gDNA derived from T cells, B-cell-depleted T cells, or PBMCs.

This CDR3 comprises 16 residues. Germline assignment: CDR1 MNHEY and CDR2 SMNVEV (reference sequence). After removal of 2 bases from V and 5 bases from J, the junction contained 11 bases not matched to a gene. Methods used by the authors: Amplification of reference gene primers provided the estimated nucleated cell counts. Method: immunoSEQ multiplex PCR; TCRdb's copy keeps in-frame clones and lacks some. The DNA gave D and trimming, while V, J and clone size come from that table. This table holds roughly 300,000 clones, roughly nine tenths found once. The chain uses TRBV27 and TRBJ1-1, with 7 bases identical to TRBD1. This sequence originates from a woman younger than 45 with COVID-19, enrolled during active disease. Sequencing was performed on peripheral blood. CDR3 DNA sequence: TGTGCCAGCAGTTTAACCCCGGAGGGGGCAAGTACTGAAGCTTTCTTT. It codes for CASSLTPEGASTEAFF.